The T cell receptor (beta chain) described here comes from a study of identical twins. TCRdb reanalysed the 5' RACE reads using MiXCR and keeps one entry per CDR3 protein. The sample contains some 900,000 distinct CDR3 sequences, 10% to 15% of which appear only once. Per the germline V gene, CDR1 is SGHAT and CDR2 is FQNNGV. The CDR3 is made up of 16 amino acids. With 5 bases clipped from V and 2 bases from J, the junction kept 8 bases outside the gene matches. This clonotype was picked up a small number of times. The data also belong to a second study, concerning yellow fever vaccine responses in identical twins.

Sequenced sample: PBMCs. The chain employs TRBV11-2 and TRBJ2-2; 7 nucleotides match TRBD2. The sequence derives from a woman between 18 and 29 years old in good health. CDR3 sequence (DNA): TGTGCCAGCAGCCCTACTAGCGTGGCTAACACCGGGGAGCTGTTTTTT. Protein: CASSPTSVANTGELFF.